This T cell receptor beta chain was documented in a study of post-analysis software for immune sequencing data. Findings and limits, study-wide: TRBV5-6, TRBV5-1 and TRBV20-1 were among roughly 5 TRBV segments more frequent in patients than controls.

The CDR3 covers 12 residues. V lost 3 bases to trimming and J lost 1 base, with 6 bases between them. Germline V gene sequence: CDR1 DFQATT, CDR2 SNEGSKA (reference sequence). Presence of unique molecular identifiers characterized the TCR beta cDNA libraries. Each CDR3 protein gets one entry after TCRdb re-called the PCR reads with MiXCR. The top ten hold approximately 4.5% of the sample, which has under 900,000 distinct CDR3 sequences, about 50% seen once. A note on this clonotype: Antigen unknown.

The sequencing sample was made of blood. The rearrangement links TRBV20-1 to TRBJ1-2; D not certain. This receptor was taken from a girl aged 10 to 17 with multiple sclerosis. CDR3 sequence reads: CSASEDNYGYTF. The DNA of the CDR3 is TGCAGTGCTAGTGAGGATAACTATGGCTACACCTTC.